The 27 T cell receptor beta chains reported below all come from one sample, sequenced in a study of OX40 agonist ivuxolimab in advanced cancers. Sequenced by immunoSEQ multiplex PCR; TCRdb stores in-frame clones only, minus some. The sample contains about 45,000 clones, roughly 90% of which appear only once. Sample: CD4+ or CD8+ T cells sorted from blood, taken in a trial of the OX40 agonist ivuxolimab. The source is an adult with an advanced solid tumor such as melanoma, head and neck, liver or kidney cancer.

The chain is built from TRBV6-5 and TRBJ2-7; D may be TRBD1 or TRBD2 (5 bases each). The CDR3 has 13 amino acids. Germline loops: CDR1 MNHEY, CDR2 SVGAGI. With 5 bases removed from V and 3 bases from J, the gap between germline ends came to 11 bases. This CDR3 is CASSPGHHYEQYF. In DNA, the CDR3 is TGTGCCAGCAGTCCGGGGCACCACTACGAGCAGTACTTC.

This clone was picked up one time. The chain combines TRBV19 with TRBJ2-6; no clear D gene. V was cut by 5 bases and J by 0 bases, with 5 bases left in between. This CDR3 is 14 amino acids long. CDR1 and CDR2 from the germline V gene are LNHDA and SQIVND (reference sequence). The CDR3 loop is CASSFLSGANVLTF. CDR3 DNA: TGTGCCAGTAGTTTTCTCTCTGGGGCCAACGTCCTGACTTTC.

The V and J genes are TRBV9 and TRBJ1-4; 9 nucleotides agree with TRBD1. Germline loops: CDR1 SGDLS, CDR2 YYNGEE. The CDR3 runs 17 residues. V lost 0 bases, J lost 4 bases, and 7 bases stayed unmatched. The CDR3 is CASSVGGTGPHNEKLFF. CDR3 nucleotide sequence: TGTGCCAGCAGCGTAGGAGGGACAGGGCCCCATAATGAAAAACTGTTTTTT.

The CDR3 sequence: CASSLADRGDPYEQYF. CDR3 nucleotides: TGTGCCAGCAGCTTAGCGGACAGGGGAGATCCCTACGAGCAGTACTTC. This chain links TRBV7-4 with TRBJ2-7; the match to TRBD1 covers 9 bases. The CDR3 loop spans 16 amino acids. V dropped 0 bases and J dropped 2; count of bases not matched to a gene: 5. Germline CDR1 reads SGHVT; CDR2 reads SQSDAQ. The variable domain in full, with the rest retrieved from reference TRBV7-4 and TRBJ2-7, is GAGVSQSPRYKVAKRGRDVALRCDSISGHVTLYWYRQTLGQGSEVLTYSQSDAQRDKSGRPSGRFSAERPERSVSTLKIQRTEQGDSAVYLCASSLADRGDPYEQYFGPGTRLTVT.

As regards this clone: Sequence at one end of the junction differs from germline and may be a read error. V is TRBV7-7 and J is TRBJ2-1; D gene uncertain. Germline values: CDR1 SSHAT, CDR2 FNYEAQ (reference sequence). The CDR3 sequence is 14 residues long. The CDR3 sequence: CASSLEGSFGEQFF. CDR3 sequence (DNA): TGTGCTAGCAGCTTAGAAGGGTCTTTCGGTGAGCAGTTCTTC. The variable domain in full, completed from reference TRBV7-7 and TRBJ2-1, reads GAGVSQSPRYKVTKRGQDVTLRCDPISSHATLYWYQQALGQGPEFLTYFNYEAQPDKSGLPSDRFSAERPEGSISTLTIQRTEQRDSAMYRCASSLEGSFGEQFFGPGTRLTVL.

The chain carries TRBV11-3 and TRBJ2-7, with a weak D call TRBD1 (6 bases). V was pared by 5 bases and J by 2 bases, with 13 bases between. This CDR3 comprises 14 residues. Germline V gene lookup returns CDR1 SGHNT and CDR2 YENEEA. The CDR3 protein is CASSPGQSPYEQYF. The CDR3 DNA follows: TGTGCCAGCAGCCCGGGACAATCCCCCTACGAGCAGTACTTC.

The J gene is TRBJ2-3, the V gene TRBV5-6, with D perhaps being TRBD1 or TRBD2 (6 bases each). The germline CDR1 and CDR2 sequences are SGHDT and YYEEEE. V lost 2 bases and J 3 bases, leaving 13 bases between the germline ends. The length of the CDR3 is 15 residues. In nucleotides, the CDR3 is TGTGCCAGCAGCTTCGGGGGCGGGTTTACAGATACGCAGTATTTT. Its protein is CASSFGGGFTDTQYF. The full variable domain, with the rest looked up from reference TRBV5-6 and TRBJ2-3, is DAGVTQSPTHLIKTRGQQVTLRCSPKSGHDTVSWYQQALGQGPQFIFQYYEEEERQRGNFPDRFSGHQFPNYSSELNVNALLLGDSALYLCASSFGGGFTDTQYFGPGTRLTVL.

This chain uses TRBV29-1 with TRBJ1-1; D is uncertain. CDR3 length: 14 residues. V was clipped by 2 bases and J by 1 base, with 11 bases between them. CDR1 and CDR2 (germline): SQVTM, ANQGSEA. The CDR3 spells CSVEPDGTNTEAFF. The CDR3 DNA reads TGCAGCGTTGAACCGGACGGAACGAACACTGAAGCTTTCTTT. The variable domain in full, with the rest retrieved from reference TRBV29-1 and TRBJ1-1, is SAVISQKPSRDICQRGTSLTIQCQVDSQVTMMFWYRQQPGQSLTLIATANQGSEATYESGFVIDKFPISRPNLTFSTLTVSNMSPEDSSIYLCSVEPDGTNTEAFFGQGTRLTVV.

The rearrangement joins TRBV9 to TRBJ1-1; no firm D call. The CDR3 spans 12 residues. V was cut by 3 bases and J by 4 bases, with 7 bases left in between. Germline lookup yields CDR1 SGDLS and CDR2 YYNGEE. The CDR3 region is CASSAGGTEAFF. DNA of the CDR3: TGTGCCAGCAGCGCAGGAGGCACTGAAGCTTTCTTT.

The rearrangement joins TRBV6-5 to TRBJ1-1; D perhaps matches TRBD1 (6 bases). Trimming removed 6 bases at V and 3 bases at J, with 14 bases between. This CDR3 has 14 amino acids. Germline CDR1 is MNHEY and CDR2 is SVGAGI. The CDR3 spells CASRYTGSDTEAFF. The CDR3 DNA is TGTGCCAGCAGATACACAGGGTCTGACACTGAAGCTTTCTTT.

The chain carries TRBV12-5 and TRBJ1-2; no clear D gene. V was pared by 3 bases and J by 8 bases, with 7 bases between. The germline V gene encodes CDR1 LGHNT and CDR2 FRNRAP. This CDR3 spans 11 amino acids. The CDR3, as DNA: TGTGCTAGTGGTTTCTTCTACGGCTACACCTTC. Protein: CASGFFYGYTF.

V gene TRBV15 combines with J gene TRBJ2-1; D call uncertain. Trimming cost V 5 bases and J 5 bases, with 7 bases left between them. The CDR3 extends over 12 amino acids. The germline gives CDR1 LNHNV, CDR2 YYDKDF (reference sequence). DNA of the CDR3: TGTGCCACCAGCGGCAGTAACAATGAGCAGTTCTTC. It codes for CATSGSNNEQFF. The complete variable domain, with remaining parts taken from reference TRBV15 and TRBJ2-1, reads DAMVIQNPRYQVTQFGKPVTLSCSQTLNHNVMYWYQQKSSQAPKLLFHYYDKDFNNEADTPDNFQSRRPNTSFCFLDIRSPGLGDTAMYLCATSGSNNEQFFGPGTRLTVL.

This chain links TRBV4-1 with TRBJ2-5; D might be TRBD1 (6 bases). Germline-derived CDR1 and CDR2 are MGHRA and YSYEKL. V shed 2 bases and J shed 5 bases, with 18 bases lying between them. The CDR3 is 16 residues long. In DNA, the CDR3 is TGCGCCAGCAGCCAAATTCCCCGAGGACAGCGGGAGACCCAGTACTTC. It specifies CASSQIPRGQRETQYF.

This chain uses TRBV9 with TRBJ2-7; D may be TRBD1 or TRBD2 (5 bases each). Germline CDR1 and CDR2: SGDLS and YYNGEE. V shed 3 bases and J shed 3 bases, with 16 bases lying between them. The CDR3 consists of 15 residues. CDR3 protein: CASSAGDGPYYEQYF. The CDR3 DNA reads as TGTGCCAGCAGCGCCGGGGACGGACCCTACTACGAGCAGTACTTC.

The chain carries TRBV29-1 and TRBJ2-1, with unresolved D. The CDR3 has 11 residues. Germline V gene lookup returns CDR1 SQVTM and CDR2 ANQGSEA. V lost 6 bases to trimming and J lost 10 bases, with 13 bases between them. CDR3 nucleotides: TGCAGCGTCTCCTCCCTGGGGGAGCAGTTCTTC. Translated: CSVSSLGEQFF.

This CDR3 reads CAWSILGNEKLFF. CDR3 nucleotides: TGTGCCTGGAGTATTCTCGGTAATGAAAAACTGTTTTTT. This chain joins TRBV30 and TRBJ1-4; no clear D. CDR3 size: 13 residues. The germline V gene has CDR1 GTSNPN and CDR2 SVGIG (reference sequence). Trimming removed 2 bases at V and 4 bases at J, with 8 bases between.

The chain carries TRBV5-1 and TRBJ2-7; 9 positions agree with TRBD2. The CDR3 loop spans 15 amino acids. Germline CDR1 is SGHRS and CDR2 is YFSETQ. V dropped 3 bases and J dropped 4; count of bases not matched to a gene: 8. The CDR3 is CASSSSGTSTYEQYF. CDR3 bases: TGCGCCAGCAGCTCCTCCGGGACTAGCACGTACGAGCAGTACTTC.

The CDR3 DNA is TGTGCCAGCATCCAAAAAAAGGGGGCCGACACTGAAGCTTTCTTT. Amino acid sequence: CASIQKKGADTEAFF. V and J are TRBV21-1 and TRBJ1-1; TRBD1 is the table's D call, not checked against the DNA. TRBV21-1 is assigned pseudogene status. The CDR3 is 15 residues long.

This chain uses TRBV2 with TRBJ2-1; 10 bases are shared with TRBD2. Germline V gives CDR1 SNHLY, CDR2 FYNNEI. Losses at the gene ends were 6 bases for V and 11 bases for J; bases not matched to a gene: 13. This CDR3 comprises 15 residues. The CDR3 reads CASRLTSGSAKKQFF. CDR3 DNA: TGTGCCAGCAGGCTGACTAGCGGGTCGGCCAAAAAGCAGTTCTTC.

The gene calls are TRBV14 and TRBJ2-7, with 9 positions matching TRBD2. The CDR3 has 15 residues. V shed 2 bases and J 1 base; nucleotides not matched to a gene: 3. Germline CDR1 and CDR2: SGHDN and FVKESK. The CDR3: CASSQLAGRSYEQYF. CDR3 nucleotide sequence: TGTGCCAGCAGCCAACTAGCGGGAAGATCCTACGAGCAGTACTTC.

The chain combines TRBV11-3 with TRBJ2-5, with 7 bases fitting TRBD2. CDR3 length: 13 residues. J was trimmed by 5 bases and V by 5 bases; bases with no gene match: 5. Germline V gene data show CDR1 as SGHNT and CDR2 as YENEEA. CDR3 coding DNA: TGTGCCAGCAGCCTGGGGACTACCGAGACCCAGTACTTC. This codes for CASSLGTTETQYF.

V is TRBV19 and J is TRBJ2-3, with 7 positions matching TRBD1. Trimming cost V 7 bases and J 2 bases; bases outside gene matches: 9. Germline-derived CDR1 and CDR2 are LNHDA and SQIVND (reference sequence). The CDR3 consists of 15 residues. In nucleotides, the CDR3 is TGTGCCAGTACCTTAGGGGGCTCTATCACAGATACGCAGTATTTT. Its translation: CASTLGGSITDTQYF.

This clone has a handful of counts. The chain links TRBV20-1 to TRBJ1-1; D call uncertain. Trimming removed 2 bases from V and 8 bases from J, with 6 bases in between. The CDR3 loop spans 10 amino acids. Germline V gives CDR1 DFQATT, CDR2 SNEGSKA (reference sequence). The CDR3 loop reads CSARKGEAFF. CDR3 nucleotide sequence: TGCAGTGCTAGAAAAGGAGAAGCTTTCTTT.

The chain employs TRBV7-8 and TRBJ2-5, with a weak D call TRBD2 (6 bases). Trimming removed 2 bases at V and 0 bases at J, with 22 bases between. CDR1 and CDR2 from the germline V gene are SGHVS and FQNEAQ. The CDR3 is 19 amino acids. This chain's CDR3 is CASSLQFSGALGYQETQYF. The CDR3 region has the DNA TGTGCCAGCAGCTTACAGTTTAGCGGAGCTTTGGGGTACCAAGAGACCCAGTACTTC.

The V and J genes are TRBV7-8 and TRBJ1-5; no clear D. The CDR3 extends over 12 amino acids. The V and J ends lost 1 base and 9 bases respectively, with 7 bases between them. Germline V lookup: CDR1 SGHVS, CDR2 FQNEAQ. The CDR3 region is CASSLVGGPQHF. The CDR3 nucleotides are TGTGCCAGCAGCTTAGTCGGAGGGCCCCAGCATTTT.

This clone was seen just once. The chain recombines TRBV7-8 with TRBJ2-1, with 11 nucleotides matching TRBD2. The CDR3 consists of 16 residues. V was pared by 4 bases and J by 11 bases, with 13 bases of the junction left unmatched. The germline gives CDR1 SGHVS, CDR2 FQNEAQ. CDR3 DNA: TGTGCCAGCAGCTCCCTGAGGTTAGCGGGGGGGCCTAAGCAGTTCTTC. This codes for CASSSLRLAGGPKQFF.

The rearrangement uses TRBV10-3 and TRBJ1-1; 8 nucleotides agree with TRBD1. Germline V gene data show CDR1 as ENHRY and CDR2 as SYGVKD. The junction had 9 bases not matched to a gene; V was cut back by 0 bases and J by 6 bases. There are 16 residues in the CDR3. In DNA form, the CDR3 reads TGTGCCATCAGTGAGTCCGGGCAGGGGGCAATTTCTGAAGCTTTCTTT. Residues: CAISESGQGAISEAFF.